One sample yielded the 21 T cell receptor beta chains listed below, sequenced in a study of blood T cell repertoires in COVID-19. Clones were read by immunoSEQ multiplex PCR, and TCRdb kept only the in-frame ones, dropping some. In the table there are about 200,000 clones, around nine tenths of which are singletons. The sample consisted of peripheral blood. The receptors derive from a man aged 60-69 years with active or convalescent COVID-19.

The V call is TRBV4-2, the J call TRBJ2-1; TRBD2 might be the D (5 bases). Germline V gene data show CDR1 as LGHNA and CDR2 as YNFKEQ. Trimming left V 3 bases short and J 0 bases short, with 6 bases between. The CDR3 has 14 amino acids. CDR3 sequence reads: CASSQGSSYNEQFF. CDR3 nucleotide sequence: TGTGCCAGCAGCCAGGGGAGCTCCTACAATGAGCAGTTCTTC.

V gene TRBV7-2 combines with J gene TRBJ1-5; D possibly corresponds to TRBD1 (6 bases). CDR3 size: 16 residues. From germline, CDR1 is SGHTA and CDR2 FQGNSA. Between the trimmed V and J ends, which lost 1 base and 5 bases, there was a span of 15 bases. CDR3 amino acids: CASSLGGQGLHQPQHF. The CDR3 region has the DNA TGTGCCAGCAGCTTAGGGGGCCAGGGGTTGCATCAGCCCCAGCATTTT.

The chain combines TRBV11-2 with TRBJ1-6; no definite D call. There are 17 residues in the CDR3. V dropped 5 bases and J dropped 9 bases, with 23 bases sitting between them. Germline V lookup: CDR1 SGHAT, CDR2 FQNNGV. The CDR3 spells CASSPLTGTGIGSPLHF. For the CDR3, the DNA is TGTGCCAGCAGCCCCTTGACGGGAACGGGAATAGGTTCACCCCTCCACTTT.

This clone was observed once. The V and J genes are TRBV5-6 and TRBJ1-6; 9 bases line up with TRBD1. V was clipped by 4 bases and J by 7 bases; unmatched bases: 6. Looked up from germline, CDR1 is SGHDT and CDR2 is YYEEEE. The CDR3 is 15 amino acids. CDR3 DNA: TGTGCCAGCAGCCCTGGACAGGGGACGAATTCACCCCTCCACTTT. It yields the protein CASSPGQGTNSPLHF.

J is TRBJ1-3 and V is TRBV5-8, with D uncertain. V was cut by 0 bases and J by 0 bases, with 10 bases left in between. CDR3 size: 16 residues. Per the germline V gene, CDR1 is SGHTS and CDR2 is YDEGEE. The CDR3 is CASSLGTSDSGNTIYF. In DNA, the CDR3 is TGTGCCAGCAGCTTGGGCACCAGCGACTCTGGAAACACCATATATTTT. Supplemented by reference TRBV5-8 and TRBJ1-3, the full variable domain reads EAGVTQSPTHLIKTRGQQATLRCSPISGHTSVYWYQQALGLGLQFLLWYDEGEERNRGNFPPRFSGRQFPNYSSELNVNALELEDSALYLCASSLGTSDSGNTIYFGEGSWLTVV.

The chain is built from TRBV3-1 (or the pseudogene TRBV3-2) and TRBJ2-5; possibly TRBD1 for D (5 bases). CDR1 is LGHDT and CDR2 is YNNKEL in the germline V gene (reference sequence). The CDR3 sequence is 15 residues long. With 4 bases removed from V and 1 base from J, the gap between germline ends came to 13 bases. CDR3 coding DNA: TGTGCCAGCAGCCTACCCGGACATCCCCAAGAGACCCAGTACTTC. Residues: CASSLPGHPQETQYF.

V is TRBV18 and J is TRBJ2-2; D ambiguous. Germline loops: CDR1 KGHSH, CDR2 LQKENI. This CDR3 contains 13 residues. The V end lost 4 bases, the J end lost 4 bases, and 7 bases lay between the germline ends. CDR3 nucleotides: TGTGCCAGCTCACTCGGTCTCACCGGGGAGCTGTTTTTT. Translating it yields CASSLGLTGELFF.

The chain has TRBV2 and TRBJ2-2, with unresolved D. The germline gives CDR1 SNHLY, CDR2 FYNNEI. V lost 4 bases and J 1 base, leaving 4 bases between the germline ends. The CDR3 extends over 13 amino acids. For the CDR3, the DNA is TGTGCCAGCAGTGGCGTGAACACCGGGGAGCTGTTTTTT. Translation: CASSGVNTGELFF.

The chain has TRBV5-1 and TRBJ1-3; D remains ambiguous. This CDR3 spans 15 amino acids. With 4 bases removed from V and 4 bases from J, the gap between germline ends came to 15 bases. Germline lookup yields CDR1 SGHRS and CDR2 YFSETQ. The CDR3: CASSPNTNQGNTIYF. In nucleotides, the CDR3 is TGCGCCAGCAGCCCGAACACTAACCAGGGAAACACCATATATTTT. The variable domain in full, with the rest retrieved from reference TRBV5-1 and TRBJ1-3, is KAGVTQTPRYLIKTRGQQVTLSCSPISGHRSVSWYQQTPGQGLQFLFEYFSETQRNKGNFPGRFSGRQFSNSRSEMNVSTLELGDSALYLCASSPNTNQGNTIYFGEGSWLTVV.

The genes are TRBV5-1 and TRBJ1-5; D not certain. V dropped 2 bases and J dropped 8 bases, with 11 bases sitting between them. The germline gives CDR1 SGHRS, CDR2 YFSETQ. The CDR3 runs 13 residues. The CDR3 DNA reads as TGCGCCAGCAGCTTCGGCAGAGGGAAGCCCCAGCATTTT. It is translated as CASSFGRGKPQHF.

The genes are TRBV4-1 and TRBJ1-2; D might be TRBD1 (6 bases). V lost 2 bases to trimming and J lost 3 bases, with 22 bases between them. CDR3 length: 18 residues. Germline V CDR1 and CDR2: MGHRA, YSYEKL. The CDR3 region is CASSQLFTSGAFDYGYTF. The DNA of the CDR3 is TGCGCCAGCAGCCAACTCTTTACCTCAGGGGCCTTCGACTATGGCTACACCTTC.

To note about this clone: This same CDR3 is encoded by further DNA sequences in the sample. J is TRBJ2-3 and V is TRBV9, with TRBD2 identical over 13 bases. V trimming: 2 bases; J trimming: 1 base; junction bases outside the gene matches: 1. Germline V gives CDR1 SGDLS, CDR2 YYNGEE. This CDR3 is built from 16 residues. The CDR3 loop reads CASSVGLAGGTDTQYF. CDR3 in DNA: TGTGCCAGCAGCGTCGGACTAGCGGGGGGCACAGATACGCAGTATTTT.

V usage is TRBV5-1 and J usage is TRBJ1-4, with D perhaps matching TRBD1 (5 bases). This CDR3 comprises 14 residues. Trimming removed 3 bases at V and 7 bases at J, with 13 bases between. CDR1 SGHRS and CDR2 YFSETQ come from the germline V gene. This chain's CDR3 is CASSSSGTAEKLFF. CDR3 nucleotide sequence: TGCGCCAGCAGCTCATCAGGGACTGCTGAAAAACTGTTTTTT.

The chain has TRBV3-1 (or the pseudogene TRBV3-2) and TRBJ1-1, with a possible D match to TRBD1 (5 bases). The V gene lost 1 base and the J gene lost 0 bases, with 9 bases spanning the gap. The CDR3 loop spans 15 amino acids. Germline CDR1 is LGHDT and CDR2 is YNNKEL (reference sequence). The CDR3 nucleotides are TGTGCCAGCAGCCAAGGGGGAGGGGTGAACACTGAAGCTTTCTTT. Protein: CASSQGGGVNTEAFF.

As DNA, the CDR3 is TGTGCCAGCTCATCCGGACAGGGGGCGAACTATGGCTACACCTTC. Its protein is CASSSGQGANYGYTF. The rearrangement joins TRBV18 to TRBJ1-2; 11 bases match TRBD1. V gave up 5 bases and J gave up 2 bases; unmatched junction bases: 4. The CDR3 loop spans 15 amino acids. CDR1 is KGHSH and CDR2 is LQKENI in the germline V gene.

The chain employs TRBV5-1 and TRBJ2-7, with 11 nucleotides matching TRBD2. Trimming cost V 4 bases and J 4 bases; bases outside gene matches: 13. The CDR3 covers 17 residues. Germline V gene lookup returns CDR1 SGHRS and CDR2 YFSETQ. CDR3 bases: TGCGCCAGCAGCGCCATTAGCGGGGGGGCCGGTAGTTACGAGCAGTACTTC. Protein sequence: CASSAISGGAGSYEQYF.

This chain links TRBV5-1 with TRBJ2-3, with 11 positions matching TRBD2. V shed 0 bases and J 5 bases; nucleotides not matched to a gene: 2. This CDR3 has 15 amino acids. Germline V gene sequence: CDR1 SGHRS, CDR2 YFSETQ. CDR3 coding DNA: TGCGCCAGCAGCTTGGCCGGGACTAGCGGAGATACGCAGTATTTT. It specifies CASSLAGTSGDTQYF.

The V call is TRBV7-8, the J call TRBJ2-2; perhaps TRBD1 as D (6 bases). V gave up 5 bases and J gave up 7 bases, with 17 bases separating them. In germline, CDR1 is SGHVS, CDR2 FQNEAQ. The CDR3 length is 15 residues. This chain's CDR3 is CASSQRTALGGELFF. In nucleotides, the CDR3 is TGTGCCAGCAGCCAAAGGACAGCCCTCGGCGGGGAGCTGTTTTTT.

As concerns this clone: This specimen includes other DNA sequences encoding the same CDR3. This chain joins TRBV2 and TRBJ1-5, with D possibly TRBD1 on 5 matching bases. Per germline, CDR1 SNHLY and CDR2 FYNNEI. The CDR3 length is 12 residues. The V gene lost 9 bases and the J gene lost 3 bases, with 9 bases spanning the gap. The CDR3 DNA sequence: TGTGCCAGTTCAGGGAACAATCAGCCCCAGCATTTT. Translated, it gives CASSGNNQPQHF.

The CDR3 here is CASSVTSSHTEAFF. CDR3 coding DNA: TGTGCCAGCAGTGTTACCAGTTCGCACACTGAAGCTTTCTTT. The chain carries TRBV2 and TRBJ1-1; D is undetermined. Per the germline V gene, CDR1 is SNHLY and CDR2 is FYNNEI. The V end was cut by 4 bases, the J end by 3 bases, with 12 bases between. This CDR3 has 14 amino acids. Looking up the rest from reference TRBV2 and TRBJ1-1 gives the full variable domain: EPEVTQTPSHQVTQMGQEVILRCVPISNHLYFYWYRQILGQKVEFLVSFYNNEISEKSEIFDDQFSVERPDGSNFTLKIRSTKLEDSAMYFCASSVTSSHTEAFFGQGTRLTVV.

The CDR3 protein is CAISARGQGNEQFF. CDR3 in DNA: TGTGCCATCAGTGCGAGGGGGCAAGGGAATGAGCAGTTCTTC. This chain links TRBV10-3 with TRBJ2-1; 7 bases agree with TRBD1. The CDR3 has 14 amino acids. Germline CDR1 ENHRY, CDR2 SYGVKD. After removal of 4 bases from V and 7 bases from J, the junction contained 7 bases not matched to a gene.